The rows below give T cell receptor beta chains drawn from one sample of a study of blood T cells in healthy people across ages. TCRdb processed the 5' RACE reads anew with MiXCR; each CDR3 protein has one entry. The repertoire holds over 1,300,000 distinct CDR3 sequences, with roughly 60% as singletons. The sample comprised blood. These receptor sequences come from a man aged 18 to 30 in good health. Both conserved end residues are part of each CDR3. Fields, in order: J gene, clone size, D gene, V gene, CDR3 protein, CDR3 DNA. The D gene is left open where the match is weak. Rows give clone size only sometimes, using once, few, many, or a class for an expanded clone.

>TRBJ1-1|once|-|TRBV19
CASSIAGANTEAFF
TGTGCCAGTAGTATCGCAGGGGCTAACACTGAAGCTTTCTTT
>TRBJ2-1|-|-|TRBV28
CASKVTVAASYNEQFF
TGTGCCAGCAAGGTGACGGTCGCAGCCTCCTACAATGAGCAGTTCTTC
>TRBJ2-5|-|TRBD1|TRBV7-9
CASSSWWDRLGETQYF
TGTGCCAGCAGCTCGTGGTGGGACAGGCTTGGTGAGACCCAGTACTTC
>TRBJ2-5|-|-|TRBV4-1
CASSQGGGVETQYF
TGCGCCAGCAGCCAAGGAGGTGGAGTTGAGACCCAGTACTTC
>TRBJ2-3|-|TRBD2|TRBV27
CASSLGSGIPGTDTQYF
TGTGCCAGCAGTCTCGGCAGCGGGATCCCTGGCACAGATACGCAGTATTTT
>TRBJ2-7|-|TRBD1|TRBV24-1
CATSKGAGYNEQYF
TGTGCCACCAGTAAGGGGGCAGGTTACAATGAGCAGTACTTC
>TRBJ2-7|few|TRBD1|TRBV4-1
CASSRETQTGDEQYF
TGCGCCAGCAGCCGAGAGACTCAGACAGGGGACGAGCAGTACTTC
>TRBJ1-1|-|-|TRBV2
CASIPDRLNTEAFF
TGTGCCAGCATACCGGACAGATTGAACACTGAAGCTTTCTTT
>TRBJ2-2|-|TRBD1|TRBV12-3/TRBV12-4
CASSPIDRGSTGELFF
TGTGCCAGCAGTCCGATCGACAGGGGGTCCACCGGGGAGCTGTTTTTT
>TRBJ2-7|-|TRBD2|TRBV4-1
CASSQDSSGRAVEQYF
TGCGCCAGCAGCCAGGATTCTAGCGGGAGGGCCGTCGAGCAGTACTTC
>TRBJ2-3|-|TRBD2|TRBV7-2
CASSKGLAGLTDTQYF
TGTGCCAGCAGCAAAGGACTAGCGGGACTCACAGATACGCAGTATTTT
>TRBJ2-1|-|-|TRBV7-2
CASSLARSRNEQFF
TGTGCCAGCAGCTTAGCACGGAGTCGCAATGAGCAGTTCTTC
>TRBJ2-3|-|-|TRBV29-1
CSAVDSTDTQYF
TGCAGCGCTGTGGACAGCACAGATACGCAGTATTTT
>TRBJ1-2|-|TRBD1|TRBV20-1
CSARDVDRADGYTF
TGCAGTGCTAGAGACGTTGACAGGGCAGATGGCTACACCTTC
>TRBJ1-2|-|-|TRBV7-2
CASSLYGGTYGYTF
TGTGCCAGCAGCTTGTACGGGGGGACCTATGGCTACACCTTC
>TRBJ2-7|-|-|TRBV4-1
CACSQDIGDRGLEQYF
TGCGCCTGCAGCCAAGATATTGGGGATAGAGGGCTGGAGCAGTACTTC
>TRBJ1-2|many|-|TRBV7-2
CASSGEGLYGYTF
TGTGCCAGCAGCGGAGAGGGACTTTATGGCTACACCTTC
>TRBJ1-4|-|-|TRBV4-1
CASSPDIYNEKLFF
TGCGCCAGCAGCCCGGACATTTATAATGAAAAACTGTTTTTT
>TRBJ2-5|-|-|TRBV6-2/TRBV6-3
CASSYSSKETQYF
TGTGCCAGCAGTTACTCCAGTAAAGAGACCCAGTACTTC
>TRBJ2-5|few|-|TRBV4-1
CASSQGMGMVETQYF
TGCGCCAGCAGCCAAGGGATGGGGATGGTGGAGACCCAGTACTTC
>TRBJ2-1|-|TRBD2|TRBV20-1
CSASASRGYNEQFF
TGCAGTGCCAGCGCGTCGCGGGGGTACAATGAGCAGTTCTTC
>TRBJ2-5|-|TRBD2|TRBV13
CASSFSRENQETQYF
TGTGCCAGCAGCTTTTCGCGGGAGAACCAAGAGACCCAGTACTTC
>TRBJ2-7|-|-|TRBV29-1
CSVSEGGGVEQYF
TGCAGCGTTAGTGAGGGTGGGGGAGTCGAGCAGTACTTC
>TRBJ2-3|-|-|TRBV9
CASSVLDRPDTQYF
TGTGCCAGCAGCGTACTCGACAGGCCAGATACGCAGTATTTT
>TRBJ1-2|-|-|TRBV11-2
CASSLWGEGYTF
TGTGCCAGCAGCTTATGGGGGGAAGGCTACACCTTC
>TRBJ1-1|-|TRBD1|TRBV6-5
CASSYRDRADTEAFF
TGTGCCAGCAGTTACCGGGACAGGGCGGACACTGAAGCTTTCTTT
>TRBJ2-1|few|-|TRBV12-3/TRBV12-4
CASSPRNSNEQFF
TGTGCCAGCAGTCCCCGTAACAGCAATGAGCAGTTCTTC
>TRBJ2-7|once|TRBD1|TRBV18
CASSPRVDWTGTYEQYF
TGTGCCAGCTCACCAAGGGTCGATTGGACAGGGACCTACGAGCAGTACTTC
>TRBJ2-5|-|TRBD2|TRBV7-2
CASSSLLAAGETQYF
TGTGCCAGCAGCTCCTTACTAGCGGCCGGAGAGACCCAGTACTTC
>TRBJ2-1|-|TRBD2|TRBV6-5
CACSRTGTMINEQFF
TGTGCCTGCAGTCGGACCGGGACTATGATTAATGAGCAGTTCTTC
>TRBJ2-1|-|-|TRBV7-2
CASSPRGARGVNEQFF
TGTGCCAGCAGCCCTAGAGGGGCGAGAGGGGTCAATGAGCAGTTCTTC
>TRBJ2-7|-|TRBD1|TRBV15
CATSRDDRGGFQDEQYF
TGTGCCACCAGCAGAGACGACAGGGGGGGATTTCAGGACGAGCAGTACTTC
>TRBJ1-2|-|-|TRBV4-3
CASSQGFGHGGYTF
TGCGCCAGCAGCCAAGGATTCGGACACGGTGGCTACACCTTC
>TRBJ2-7|once|TRBD1|TRBV10-3
CAISEWTGTGGPYEQYF
TGTGCCATCAGTGAGTGGACCGGGACAGGGGGTCCCTACGAGCAGTACTTC
>TRBJ2-3|-|TRBD2|TRBV9
CASSEPGLAGANHRFTHTDTQYF
TGTGCCAGCAGCGAACCGGGACTAGCGGGGGCCAACCATCGGTTCACACACACAGATACGCAGTATTTT
>TRBJ1-6|-|-|TRBV10-3
CAISADGVGGNSPLHF
TGTGCCATCAGTGCCGACGGCGTCGGAGGTAATTCACCCCTCCACTTT
>TRBJ2-7|-|-|TRBV6-6
CASGDQRADYEQYF
TGTGCCAGTGGGGACCAACGGGCCGACTACGAGCAGTACTTC
>TRBJ2-3|few|TRBD1|TRBV27
CASSSPGQGGTDTQYF
TGTGCCAGCAGTTCACCGGGACAGGGGGGGACAGATACGCAGTATTTT
>TRBJ2-3|-|-|TRBV4-1
CASSQEGQTGGTDTQYF
TGCGCCAGCAGCCAAGAGGGTCAGACTGGGGGCACAGATACGCAGTATTTT
>TRBJ2-7|-|TRBD2|TRBV29-1
CSVEERTSGAYEQYF
TGCAGCGTTGAGGAAAGGACTAGCGGGGCTTACGAGCAGTACTTC
>TRBJ2-7|-|-|TRBV6-1
CASSEVQGLSYEQYF
TGTGCCAGCAGTGAGGTTCAGGGATTGTCCTACGAGCAGTACTTC
>TRBJ2-3|-|-|TRBV5-1
CASRDGERTDTQYF
TGCGCCAGCCGGGACGGCGAACGCACAGATACGCAGTATTTT
>TRBJ2-2|-|-|TRBV9
CASSVGSYRSTGELFF
TGTGCCAGCAGCGTAGGGTCCTACAGAAGCACCGGGGAGCTGTTTTTT
>TRBJ1-3|-|-|TRBV28
CASSDITGVNSGNTIYF
TGTGCCAGCAGCGACATAACGGGGGTAAACTCTGGAAACACCATATATTTT
>TRBJ1-1|-|-|TRBV4-1
CASSLGQPYEAFF
TGCGCCAGCAGCCTGGGCCAGCCCTATGAAGCTTTCTTT
>TRBJ2-1|few|TRBD2|TRBV6-6
CASSYAKIRGGEQFF
TGTGCCAGCAGTTACGCCAAGATCCGGGGGGGTGAGCAGTTCTTC
>TRBJ1-5|once|-|TRBV6-1
CASSEDNRVSNQPQHF
TGTGCCAGCAGTGAAGATAACAGGGTCAGCAATCAGCCCCAGCATTTT
>TRBJ2-7|-|TRBD1|TRBV28
CASSWGQYCEQYF
TGTGCCAGCAGTTGGGGACAGTACTGCGAGCAGTACTTC
>TRBJ2-7|-|-|TRBV20-1
CSARDPEEAYEQYF
TGCAGTGCTAGAGACCCGGAGGAGGCCTACGAGCAGTACTTC
>TRBJ1-2|-|TRBD1|TRBV4-1
CASSQGVGTGSLHGYTF
TGCGCCAGCAGCCAAGGTGTAGGGACAGGGAGCCTACATGGCTACACCTTC
>TRBJ1-6|once|-|TRBV7-9
CASSFESHSDSPLHF
TGTGCCAGCAGCTTTGAGAGCCATTCGGATTCACCCCTCCACTTT
>TRBJ1-1|-|-|TRBV20-1
CSARGEGSGIRFMNTEAFF
TGCAGTGCTAGAGGGGAGGGGTCTGGCATTAGGTTCATGAACACTGAAGCTTTCTTT
>TRBJ2-3|-|TRBD2|TRBV20-1
CSAGNSGETDTQYF
TGCAGTGCTGGAAATAGCGGGGAAACAGATACGCAGTATTTT
>TRBJ2-7|-|TRBD1|TRBV24-1
CATSAQGAKNEQYF
TGTGCCACCAGTGCCCAGGGGGCGAAAAATGAGCAGTACTTC
>TRBJ2-7|-|TRBD1|TRBV5-1
CASSLVAWDSSYEQYF
TGCGCCAGCAGCTTGGTAGCTTGGGACAGCTCCTACGAGCAGTACTTC
>TRBJ2-5|-|TRBD2|TRBV30
CAWSEAGGPETQYF
TGTGCCTGGAGTGAGGCGGGAGGGCCGGAGACCCAGTACTTC
>TRBJ2-2|-|TRBD1|TRBV12-3/TRBV12-4
CASRRTGNTGELFF
TGTGCCAGCAGGAGGACAGGGAACACCGGGGAGCTGTTTTTT
>TRBJ1-1|-|-|TRBV5-8
CASSRSGEAFF
TGTGCCAGCAGCCGGTCGGGTGAAGCTTTCTTT
>TRBJ2-1|once|TRBD2|TRBV7-9
CASTLSSGTYNEQFF
TGTGCCAGCACATTATCTAGCGGCACCTACAATGAGCAGTTCTTC
>TRBJ2-3|-|-|TRBV2
CASTAQVDTQYF
TGTGCCAGCACCGCGCAAGTCGATACGCAGTATTTT